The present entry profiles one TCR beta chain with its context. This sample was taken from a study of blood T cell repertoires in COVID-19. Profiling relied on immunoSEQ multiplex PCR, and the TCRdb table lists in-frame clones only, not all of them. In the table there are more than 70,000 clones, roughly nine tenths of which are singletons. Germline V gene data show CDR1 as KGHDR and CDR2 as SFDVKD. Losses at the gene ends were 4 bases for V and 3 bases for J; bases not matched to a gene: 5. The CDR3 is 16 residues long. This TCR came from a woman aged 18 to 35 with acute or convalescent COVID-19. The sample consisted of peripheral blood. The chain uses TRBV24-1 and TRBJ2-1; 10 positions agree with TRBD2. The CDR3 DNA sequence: TGTGCCACCAGTGAGTCACTAGCGGGGATCTACAATGAGCAGTTCTTC. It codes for CATSESLAGIYNEQFF.